A selection of T cell receptor beta chains follows, all from one sample in a study of shared clonotypes between healthy human individuals. Profiled with immunoSEQ multiplex PCR; TCRdb holds only in-frame clones, not every one. The top ten clones hold around a third of a sample with about 690,000 clones, about 92% of them seen once. What was sequenced was memory CD8+ T cells from PBMCs. The source of these receptors is a man between 18 and 35 years old in good health. Some clones in this sample may be carry-over from other donors' samples. Both conserved end residues are part of each CDR3. A D gene is named only where the DNA matches it firmly. A row's size may be missing; if present it is once, few, many or a size class.

clone_size	d_call	v_call	j_call	cdr3_aa	cdr3_nt
-	TRBD1	TRBV2	TRBJ2-3	CASTGVETGYPRTDTQYF	TGTGCCAGCACAGGAGTAGAGACAGGGTACCCGAGGACAGATACGCAGTATTTT
-	-	TRBV29-1	TRBJ1-2	CSVEDSIMFGYTF	TGCAGCGTTGAGGACAGTATTATGTTCGGCTACACCTTC
-	-	TRBV30	TRBJ2-1	CAWSVLRDNEQFF	TGTGCCTGGAGTGTACTTAGGGACAATGAGCAGTTCTTC
-	-	TRBV7-9	TRBJ2-7	CASSLNGLEDEQYF	TGTGCCAGCAGCTTAAACGGATTGGAGGACGAGCAGTACTTC
-	TRBD1	TRBV28	TRBJ1-3	CASSFKLTGEMGNTIYF	TGTGCCAGCAGTTTTAAATTGACAGGGGAAATGGGGAACACCATATATTTT
once	-	TRBV5-4	TRBJ1-1	CASKYLNTEAFF	TGTGCCAGCAAATATTTGAACACTGAAGCTTTCTTT
-	-	TRBV4-3	TRBJ1-5	CASSQVWRSNQPQHF	TGCGCCAGCAGCCAAGTGTGGAGGAGCAATCAGCCCCAGCATTTT
-	-	TRBV5-1	TRBJ2-1	CASSLGSWAANNEQFF	TGCGCCAGCAGCTTGGGTTCCTGGGCAGCGAACAATGAGCAGTTCTTC
-	-	TRBV4-3	TRBJ2-3	CASSQEVSRGRLDTQYF	TGCGCCAGCAGCCAAGAGGTCAGCCGGGGGAGGTTAGATACGCAGTATTTT
-	-	TRBV6-5	TRBJ2-2	CASSWDFYTGELFF	TGTGCCAGCAGTTGGGACTTTTACACCGGGGAGCTGTTTTTT
-	-	TRBV29-1	TRBJ2-1	CSAQHNEQFF	TGCAGCGCGCAGCACAATGAGCAGTTCTTC
-	TRBD1	TRBV2	TRBJ2-7	CASSGLFLQGVYEQYF	TGTGCCAGCAGCGGCCTTTTCTTACAGGGGGTCTACGAGCAGTACTTC
once	TRBD2	TRBV27	TRBJ2-1	CASSLLAGYNEQFF	TGTGCCAGCAGTTTGCTAGCGGGTTACAATGAGCAGTTCTTC
-	TRBD1	TRBV7-8	TRBJ2-1	CASRGQGSLNEQFF	TGTGCCAGCCGGGGACAGGGGTCATTAAATGAGCAGTTCTTC
-	-	TRBV30	TRBJ1-1	CAWREFSYRVFMNTEAFF	TGTGCCTGGAGAGAGTTCTCGTACAGGGTGTTCATGAACACTGAAGCTTTCTTT
once	-	TRBV7-6	TRBJ2-1	CASSLDEGSYNEQFF	TGTGCCAGCAGCTTAGATGAAGGGAGCTACAATGAGCAGTTCTTC
few	-	TRBV27	TRBJ2-7	CASSLGAISYDEQYF	TGTGCCAGCAGTTTAGGAGCCATTTCCTACGACGAGCAGTACTTC
-	-	TRBV5-1	TRBJ2-5	CASASRSQETQYF	TGCGCCAGCGCGTCCCGGAGTCAAGAGACCCAGTACTTC
-	-	TRBV6-6	TRBJ2-7	CASSYQLGPYEQYF	TGTGCCAGCAGTTATCAACTAGGGCCCTACGAGCAGTACTTC
-	-	TRBV4-3	TRBJ2-2	CASSQERPWGTGELFF	TGCGCCAGCAGCCAAGAACGGCCCTGGGGCACCGGGGAGCTGTTTTTT
-	-	TRBV28	TRBJ1-5	CASSFLARSNQPQHF	TGTGCCAGCAGTTTTTTAGCCAGATCCAATCAGCCCCAGCATTTT
few	-	TRBV4-3	TRBJ1-1	CASSHSREGTEAFF	TGCGCCAGCAGCCACTCCAGGGAGGGCACTGAAGCTTTCTTT
-	-	TRBV2	TRBJ1-5	CASRGRDYNQPQHF	TGTGCCAGCAGGGGCAGGGACTACAATCAGCCCCAGCATTTT
once	TRBD1	TRBV5-1	TRBJ1-2	CASSPGQAGGYGYTF	TGCGCCAGCAGCCCGGGACAGGCTGGGGGGTATGGCTACACCTTC
-	-	TRBV28	TRBJ2-1	CASTWSWVSNEQFF	TGTGCCAGCACCTGGAGCTGGGTTTCCAATGAGCAGTTCTTC
-	-	TRBV7-8	TRBJ2-7	CASSPGQPSSYEQYF	TGTGCCAGCAGCCCGGGACAACCGAGCTCCTACGAGCAGTACTTC
-	TRBD2	TRBV11-3	TRBJ2-3	CASSLSGRPTDTQYF	TGTGCCAGCAGCTTAAGCGGGAGGCCCACAGATACGCAGTATTTT
once	-	TRBV5-5	TRBJ2-7	CASSLVGSPYEQYF	TGTGCCAGCAGCTTGGTTGGTTCGCCCTACGAGCAGTACTTC
-	-	TRBV27	TRBJ1-1	CASSLWGGNTEAFF	TGTGCCAGCAGTTTGTGGGGGGGGAACACTGAAGCTTTCTTT
-	-	TRBV2	TRBJ2-2	CASSDWAGTNTGELFF	TGTGCCAGCAGTGATTGGGCAGGAACGAACACCGGGGAGCTGTTTTTT